The 11 T cell receptor beta chains below all came from one sample that was sequenced in a study of T cells in Graves' hyperthyroidism and ophthalmopathy. Researchers amplified the TCR beta CDR3 regions from RNA transcripts. With the HTBI primer set, the TCR CDR3 went through a first round of RT-PCR. From the multiplex PCR reads, TCRdb called clonotypes with MiXCR, one entry per CDR3 protein. Of around 600,000 distinct CDR3 sequences in the sample, 14% are singletons; the top ten hold less than 9%. The sequenced sample consisted of blood. The receptors stem from a woman in her late teens or twenties with Graves' ophthalmopathy.

This clonotype was seen repeatedly, ten times or more. The chain has TRBV2 and TRBJ2-6; D possibly matches TRBD1 or TRBD2 (6 bases each). V lost 8 bases and J lost 0, with 11 bases in between. The CDR3 has 15 amino acids. Germline V gene data show CDR1 as SNHLY and CDR2 as FYNNEI. CDR3 sequence reads: CASERGDSGANVLTF. In DNA form, the CDR3 reads TGTGCCAGCGAGAGGGGGGACTCTGGGGCCAACGTCCTGACTTTC. Filled out from reference TRBV2 and TRBJ2-6, the complete variable domain reads EPEVTQTPSHQVTQMGQEVILRCVPISNHLYFYWYRQILGQKVEFLVSFYNNEISEKSEIFDDQFSVERPDGSNFTLKIRSTKLEDSAMYFCASERGDSGANVLTFGAGSRLTVL.

This clonotype was counted many times. The rearrangement uses TRBV7-8 and TRBJ2-1; 10 bases are shared with TRBD2. The CDR3 extends over 17 amino acids. Trimming at V came to 0 bases and at J to 3 bases, leaving 5 bases not matched to a gene. Germline loops: CDR1 SGHVS, CDR2 FQNEAQ. This chain's CDR3 is CASSLAGAGGRYNEQFF. The CDR3 DNA sequence: TGTGCCAGCAGCTTAGCTGGAGCGGGAGGGCGCTACAATGAGCAGTTCTTC.

The chain is built from TRBV5-1 and TRBJ2-1, with D maybe TRBD1 (6 bases). Trimming shortened V by 0 bases and J by 10 bases, and 8 bases separated the two germline ends. The CDR3 is made up of 12 amino acids. In germline, CDR1 is SGHRS, CDR2 YFSETQ. The CDR3 DNA reads as TGCGCCAGCAGCTTGGCAACAGGGGAGCAGTTCTTC. Its translation: CASSLATGEQFF.

V is TRBV5-4 and J is TRBJ1-2, with 10 bases matching TRBD1. V lost 3 bases to trimming and J lost 5 bases; unmatched junction nucleotides: 10. This CDR3 region has 16 residues. Germline CDR1 reads SGHNT; CDR2 reads YYREEE (reference sequence). The CDR3 sequence: CASSSEPGQGNYGYTF. CDR3 sequence (DNA): TGTGCCAGCAGCTCAGAACCGGGACAGGGGAATTATGGCTACACCTTC.

This chain links TRBV18 with TRBJ2-7; tentative D call: TRBD1 (5 bases). Per germline, CDR1 KGHSH and CDR2 LQKENI. V gave up 3 bases and J gave up 4 bases, with 19 bases separating them. The CDR3 runs to 16 residues. CDR3 nucleotide sequence: TGTGCCAGCTCACCGGGGCAGGAGTGGGGTAAATACGAGCAGTACTTC. Translation: CASSPGQEWGKYEQYF. The entire variable domain, with the rest obtained from reference TRBV18 and TRBJ2-7, is as follows: NAGVMQNPRHLVRRRGQEARLRCSPMKGHSHVYWYRQLPEEGLKFMVYLQKENIIDESGMPKERFSAEFPKEGPSILRIQQVVRGDSAAYFCASSPGQEWGKYEQYFGPGTRLTVT.

The CDR3: CASRSGVALHF. Here the CDR3 DNA reads TGTGCCAGCAGGTCCGGGGTAGCCCTCCACTTT. The J gene is TRBJ1-6, the V gene TRBV27; no reliable D call. The CDR3 length is 11 residues. V lost 6 bases, J lost 14 bases, and 11 bases lay in between. Germline V lookup: CDR1 MNHEY, CDR2 SMNVEV (reference sequence).

This clonotype was counted at least ten times. The rearrangement uses TRBV5-4 and TRBJ2-7, with TRBD2 identical over 11 bases. This CDR3 comprises 15 residues. V shed 4 bases, J shed 3 bases, and the junction held 6 bases outside the gene matches. Germline CDR1 SGHNT, CDR2 YYREEE (reference sequence). CDR3 DNA: TGTGCCAGCAGCCCCGGGACTAGCGGCCTCTACGAGCAGTACTTC. Encoded protein: CASSPGTSGLYEQYF.

This clonotype appeared many times. The rearrangement uses TRBV3-1 and TRBJ2-3; a weak D match, TRBD2 (6 bases). Trimming pared 6 bases from V and 0 bases from J, leaving 10 bases between. The CDR3 extends over 14 amino acids. Germline values: CDR1 LGHDT, CDR2 YNNKEL (reference sequence). CDR3 DNA: TGTGCCAGCAGACTGGGGACTAGCACAGATACGCAGTATTTT. Translated: CASRLGTSTDTQYF.

The chain carries TRBV19 and TRBJ2-7; D ambiguous. CDR1 and CDR2 (germline): LNHDA, SQIVND (reference sequence). V gave up 6 bases and J gave up 8 bases, with 11 bases separating them. There are 11 residues in the CDR3. CDR3 loop: CASSTGWKQYF. CDR3 sequence (DNA): TGTGCCAGTAGCACCGGGTGGAAGCAGTACTTC.

This clonotype was observed at least ten times. The CDR3, as DNA: TGTGCCAGCAGTTCATGGACACCCCAGGGCACTGAAGCTTTCTTT. Translating it yields CASSSWTPQGTEAFF. The V call is TRBV28, the J call TRBJ1-1; tentative D call: TRBD1 (5 bases). Deletions cut 4 bases from V and 4 bases from J, with 16 bases between. CDR1 and CDR2 (germline): MDHEN, SYDVKM. CDR3 length equals 15 residues. Full variable domain (outside the CDR3, taken from reference TRBV28 and TRBJ1-1): DVKVTQSSRYLVKRTGEKVFLECVQDMDHENMFWYRQDPGLGLRLIYFSYDVKMKEKGDIPEGYSVSREKKERFSLILESASTNQTSMYLCASSSWTPQGTEAFFGQGTRLTVV.

This clonotype was recorded many times. The genes are TRBV2 and TRBJ1-1, with D perhaps TRBD1 (6 bases). V lost 2 bases to trimming and J lost 0 bases, with 10 bases between them. The CDR3 extends over 15 amino acids. Germline V lookup: CDR1 SNHLY, CDR2 FYNNEI. CDR3 in amino acids: CASSERTGLNTEAFF. The DNA of the CDR3 is TGTGCCAGCAGTGAAAGAACAGGGCTGAACACTGAAGCTTTCTTT.